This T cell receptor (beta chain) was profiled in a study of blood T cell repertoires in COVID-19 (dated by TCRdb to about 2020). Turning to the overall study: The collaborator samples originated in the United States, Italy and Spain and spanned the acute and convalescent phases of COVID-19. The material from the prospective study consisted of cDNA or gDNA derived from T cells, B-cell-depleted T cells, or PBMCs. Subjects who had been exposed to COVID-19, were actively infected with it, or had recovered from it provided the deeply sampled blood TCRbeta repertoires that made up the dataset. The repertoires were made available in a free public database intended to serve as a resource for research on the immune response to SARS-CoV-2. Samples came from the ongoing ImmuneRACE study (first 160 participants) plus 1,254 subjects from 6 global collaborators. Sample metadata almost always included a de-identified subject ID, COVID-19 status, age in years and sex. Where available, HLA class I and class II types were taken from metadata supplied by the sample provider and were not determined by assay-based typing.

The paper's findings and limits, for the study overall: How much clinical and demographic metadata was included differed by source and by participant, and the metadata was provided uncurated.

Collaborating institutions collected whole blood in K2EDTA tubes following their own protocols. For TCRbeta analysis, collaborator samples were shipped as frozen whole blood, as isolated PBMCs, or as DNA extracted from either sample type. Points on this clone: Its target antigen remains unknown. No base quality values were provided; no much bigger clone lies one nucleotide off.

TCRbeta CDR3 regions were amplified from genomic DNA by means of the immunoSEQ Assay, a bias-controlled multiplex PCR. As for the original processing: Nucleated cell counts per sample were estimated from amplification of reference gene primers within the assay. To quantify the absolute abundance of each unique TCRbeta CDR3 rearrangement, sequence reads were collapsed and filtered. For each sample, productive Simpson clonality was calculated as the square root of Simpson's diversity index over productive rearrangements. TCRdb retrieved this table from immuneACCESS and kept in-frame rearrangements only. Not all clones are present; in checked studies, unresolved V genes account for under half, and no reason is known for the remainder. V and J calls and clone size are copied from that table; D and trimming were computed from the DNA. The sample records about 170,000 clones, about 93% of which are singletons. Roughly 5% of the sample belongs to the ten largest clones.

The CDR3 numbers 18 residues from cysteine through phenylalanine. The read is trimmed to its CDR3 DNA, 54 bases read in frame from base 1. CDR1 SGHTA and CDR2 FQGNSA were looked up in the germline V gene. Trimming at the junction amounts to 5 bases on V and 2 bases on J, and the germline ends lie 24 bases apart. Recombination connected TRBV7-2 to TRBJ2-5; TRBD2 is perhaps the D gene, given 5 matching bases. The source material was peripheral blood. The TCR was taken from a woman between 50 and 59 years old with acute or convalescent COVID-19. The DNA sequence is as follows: TGTGCCAGCAGCCCTAGAGGGCTAGCTTGGGGAATTCAAGAGACCCAGTACTTC. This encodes CASSPRGLAWGIQETQYF.